Below are 15 T cell receptor beta chains sequenced from a single sample in a study of CD8+CD57+ T cells in acquired aplastic anemia. Genomic DNA constituted the template upon which TCR beta VDJ and CDR3 profiling was performed. TCRdb called the reads again in MiXCR, with one record for every CDR3 protein. Altogether around 68,000 distinct CDR3 sequences are present, around half being singletons, with the ten largest covering about 8.9%. Input material: sorted CD4+, CD8+, or CD8+CD57+ T cells (not recorded which) from PBMCs. These receptors were taken from a human donor in good health, serving as a control.

This clonotype was recorded many times. A read error may explain this, as a much larger clone is one base away. This chain connects TRBV7-9 to TRBJ1-4; D remains unclear. This CDR3 has 12 amino acids. Germline V gene sequence: CDR1 SEHNR, CDR2 FQNEAQ (reference sequence). The CDR3 coding sequence is TGTGCCGGCAGCTTGGCAAGCGAAAAACTGTTTTTT. It yields the protein CAGSLASEKLFF.

At least ten counts were recorded for this clonotype. This rearrangement joins TRBV20-1 to TRBJ2-1; 12 bases are a match to TRBD2. The germline gives CDR1 DFQATT, CDR2 SNEGSKA (reference sequence). V was clipped by 6 bases and J by 3 bases; unmatched bases: 6. The CDR3 spans 15 residues. The CDR3 DNA follows: TGCAGTGCGTCCCCGACTAGCGGGAGCTACAATGAGCAGTTCTTC. Translation gives CSASPTSGSYNEQFF.

V and J are TRBV7-9 and TRBJ1-1; D not resolved. The germline gives CDR1 SEHNR, CDR2 FQNEAQ (reference sequence). Deletions cut 10 bases from V and 1 base from J, with 13 bases between. This CDR3 is built from 13 residues. CDR3 sequence: CATRDNQNTEAFF. The CDR3 nucleotides are TGTGCCACCAGAGATAATCAGAACACTGAAGCTTTCTTT.

This clonotype was recorded many times. This rearrangement joins TRBV11-2 to TRBJ2-7; TRBD1 matches 7 bases. Germline trimming cut 3 bases from V and 5 bases from J; bases unmatched to any gene: 13. The CDR3 is made up of 16 amino acids. Germline V gene lookup returns CDR1 SGHAT and CDR2 FQNNGV. CDR3: CASSFPLDREKDEQYF. Here the CDR3 DNA reads TGTGCCAGCAGCTTCCCCTTAGACAGGGAGAAGGACGAGCAGTACTTC.

This clonotype came up once. The chain carries TRBV14 and TRBJ1-5, with D hard to call. The CDR3 is 16 amino acids. From germline, CDR1 is SGHDN and CDR2 FVKESK. Trimming removed 0 bases from V and 9 bases from J, with 18 bases in between. The CDR3 DNA reads as TGTGCCAGCAGCCAAGAAGATGACATGCCCCGGGGGCCCCAGCATTTT. Encoded protein: CASSQEDDMPRGPQHF.

The chain joins TRBV25-1 to TRBJ1-1; D is ambiguous. Germline values: CDR1 MGHDK, CDR2 SYGVNS. This CDR3 has 14 amino acids. V lost 5 bases and J lost 1, with 11 bases in between. CDR3 coding DNA: TGTGCCAGCAGTACGCTCAACAGGAACACTGAAGCTTTCTTT. Protein: CASSTLNRNTEAFF.

This chain links TRBV19 with TRBJ2-3; TRBD2 aligns across 12 bases. CDR1 LNHDA and CDR2 SQIVND come from the germline V gene (reference sequence). This CDR3 has 13 amino acids. Losses at the gene ends were 8 bases for V and 6 bases for J; bases not matched to a gene: 3. CDR3 amino acids: CASRTSGADTQYF. CDR3 nucleotide sequence: TGTGCCAGTCGGACTAGCGGGGCGGATACGCAGTATTTT.

The chain has TRBV7-3 and TRBJ2-7; 13 positions match TRBD2. Germline values: CDR1 SGHTA, CDR2 FQGTGA. Trimming cost V 2 bases and J 3 bases; bases outside gene matches: 7. The CDR3 length is 17 residues. In DNA, the CDR3 is TGTGCCAGCAGCTTAGGGTTGGGACTAGCGGGGAGCTACGAGCAGTACTTC. This sequence encodes CASSLGLGLAGSYEQYF.

Only one count was recorded for this clonotype. This rearrangement joins TRBV25-1 to TRBJ1-1; the D gene is possibly TRBD1 (5 bases). The CDR3 spans 17 residues. Germline loops: CDR1 MGHDK, CDR2 SYGVNS. Trimming took 0 bases from V and 2 from J, leaving 16 bases between them. The CDR3 bases are TGTGCCAGCAGTGAATACCAGGGTAAAGGGCCTAACACTGAAGCTTTCTTT. Translated: CASSEYQGKGPNTEAFF.

The CDR3 sequence: CASSLKGLGYEQYF. As DNA, the CDR3 is TGTGCCAGCAGTTTAAAGGGGCTTGGGTACGAGCAGTACTTC. This rearrangement joins TRBV27 to TRBJ2-7; D might be TRBD1 (5 bases). The CDR3 contains 14 residues. V lost 2 bases and J 4 bases, leaving 12 bases between the germline ends. The V gene's germline CDR1 is MNHEY and CDR2 SMNVEV (reference sequence).

The chain combines TRBV25-1 with TRBJ2-3; 7 bases are a match to TRBD1. CDR3 size: 15 residues. V trimming: 6 bases; J trimming: 0 bases; junction bases outside the gene matches: 6. The germline gives CDR1 MGHDK, CDR2 SYGVNS. CDR3 nucleotides: TGTGCCAGCAGGTTCACAGGGGTTAGCACAGATACGCAGTATTTT. This codes for CASRFTGVSTDTQYF. Looking up the rest from reference TRBV25-1 and TRBJ2-3 gives the full variable domain: EADIYQTPRYLVIGTGKKITLECSQTMGHDKMYWYQQDPGMELHLIHYSYGVNSTEKGDLSSESTVSRIRTEHFPLTLESARPSHTSQYLCASRFTGVSTDTQYFGPGTRLTVL.

This sequence joins TRBV5-1 and TRBJ2-5, with TRBD1 matching over 7 bases. CDR3 length: 15 residues. Germline V lookup: CDR1 SGHRS, CDR2 YFSETQ. Trimming cost V 0 bases and J 5 bases; bases outside gene matches: 7. The CDR3 DNA follows: TGCGCCAGCAGCTTGGGACAGGGACGCCATGAGACCCAGTACTTC. Encoded protein: CASSLGQGRHETQYF.

The V gene is TRBV12-3 or TRBV12-4, the J gene TRBJ2-3, with TRBD2 matching over 9 bases. J was trimmed by 0 bases and V by 6 bases; bases with no gene match: 16. The CDR3 is 19 residues long. The CDR3 coding sequence is TGTGCCAGCAGGGCGGGCGGCGGGGGGGTTGCTTCTAGCACAGATACGCAGTATTTT. This encodes CASRAGGGGVASSTDTQYF.

This clonotype was detected many times. This chain joins TRBV7-9 and TRBJ1-5; no definite D call. The ends were cut back, 5 bases at V and 3 bases at J, with 8 bases in the middle. Germline loops: CDR1 SEHNR, CDR2 FQNEAQ (reference sequence). The CDR3 extends over 13 amino acids. In nucleotides, the CDR3 is TGTGCCAGCAGCCCCGGGAACAATCAGCCCCAGCATTTT. This translates into CASSPGNNQPQHF.

This clonotype was seen ten or more times. The J gene is TRBJ2-7, the V gene TRBV11-1, with 7 nucleotides matching TRBD1. With 5 bases clipped from V and 1 base from J, the junction kept 8 bases outside the gene matches. CDR3 length equals 15 residues. CDR1 is SGHAT, CDR2 FQDESV, per germline (reference sequence). CDR3 in DNA: TGTGCCAGCAGCCCGACAGGGAGCTTATCCTACGAGCAGTACTTC. Its translation is CASSPTGSLSYEQYF. The full variable domain, with the rest looked up from reference TRBV11-1 and TRBJ2-7, is EAEVAQSPRYKITEKSQAVAFWCDPISGHATLYWYRQILGQGPELLVQFQDESVVDDSQLPKDRFSAERLKGVDSTLKIQPAELGDSAMYLCASSPTGSLSYEQYFGPGTRLTVT.